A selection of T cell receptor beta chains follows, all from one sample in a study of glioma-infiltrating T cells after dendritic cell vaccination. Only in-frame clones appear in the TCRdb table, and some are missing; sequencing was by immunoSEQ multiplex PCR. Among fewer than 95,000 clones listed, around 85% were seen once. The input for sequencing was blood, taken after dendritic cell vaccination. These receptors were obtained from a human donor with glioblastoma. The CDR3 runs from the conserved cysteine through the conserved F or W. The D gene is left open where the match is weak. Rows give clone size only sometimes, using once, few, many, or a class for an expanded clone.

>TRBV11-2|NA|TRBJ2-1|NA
CASSLERYEQFF
TGTGCCAGCAGCTTAGAGAGGTATGAGCAGTTCTTC
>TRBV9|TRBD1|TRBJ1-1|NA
CASSVEDRGNTEAFF
TGTGCCAGCAGCGTAGAGGACAGGGGGAACACTGAAGCTTTCTTT
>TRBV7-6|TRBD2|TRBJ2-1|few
CASSLGTSSLNNEQFF
TGTGCCAGCAGCCTAGGGACTAGCTCCCTAAACAATGAGCAGTTCTTC
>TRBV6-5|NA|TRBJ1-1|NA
CASSYYRGRTTEAFF
TGTGCCAGCAGTTACTATAGGGGCCGAACCACTGAAGCTTTCTTT
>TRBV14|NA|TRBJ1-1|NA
CASSQGVGGENTEAFF
TGTGCCAGCAGCCAAGGGGTGGGAGGGGAGAACACTGAAGCTTTCTTT
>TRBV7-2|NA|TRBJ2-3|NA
CASSPRDRFPDTQYF
TGTGCCAGCAGCCCGCGGGACAGATTTCCAGATACGCAGTATTTT
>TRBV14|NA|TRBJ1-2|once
CASSQRSF
TGTGCCAGCAGCCAACGGTCATTC
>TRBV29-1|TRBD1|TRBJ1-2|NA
CSVGKSGTGSGYTF
TGCAGCGTCGGTAAATCCGGGACAGGGAGCGGCTACACCTTC
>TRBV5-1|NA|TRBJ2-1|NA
CASRLDTSYNEQFF
TGCGCCAGCAGACTCGACACATCCTACAATGAGCAGTTCTTC
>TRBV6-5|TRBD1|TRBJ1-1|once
CASSSDRAYPFF
TGTGCCAGCAGTTCCGACAGGGCGTACCCTTTCTTT
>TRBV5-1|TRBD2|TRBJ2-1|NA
CASSMGLATSSYYNEQFF
TGCGCCAGCAGCATGGGACTAGCCACCAGTTCTTACTACAATGAGCAGTTCTTC
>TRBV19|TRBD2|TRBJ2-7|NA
CATRGDSYEQYF
TGTGCCACGCGGGGGGACTCCTACGAGCAGTACTTC
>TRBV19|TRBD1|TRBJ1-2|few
CASSEGDRVHGYTF
TGTGCCAGTAGCGAGGGGGACAGGGTGCATGGCTACACCTTC
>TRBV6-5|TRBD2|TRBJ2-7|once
CASSYSDGGYEQYF
TGTGCCAGCAGTTACTCAGACGGGGGGTACGAGCAGTACTTC
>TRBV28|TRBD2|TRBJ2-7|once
CASYKGTSYSEQYF
TGTGCCAGCTATAAAGGGACTAGCTATTCCGAGCAGTACTTC
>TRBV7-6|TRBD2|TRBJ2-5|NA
CASSFGLAVQETQYF
TGTGCCAGCAGCTTTGGGCTAGCGGTCCAAGAGACCCAGTACTTC
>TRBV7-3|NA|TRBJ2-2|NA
CASSETNTGELFF
TGTGCCAGCAGCGAAACAAACACCGGGGAGCTGTTTTTT
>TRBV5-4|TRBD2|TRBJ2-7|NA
CASSLEAGGEHEQYF
TGTGCCAGCAGCTTGGAAGCGGGAGGGGAACACGAGCAGTACTTC
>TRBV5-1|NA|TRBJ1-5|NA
CASREGDGNQPQHF
TGCGCCAGCAGGGAAGGGGATGGCAATCAGCCCCAGCATTTT
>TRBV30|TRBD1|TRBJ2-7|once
CAWGRQGLYEQYF
TGTGCCTGGGGGCGACAGGGTCTCTACGAGCAGTACTTC
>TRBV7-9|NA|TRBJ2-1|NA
CASSLQEGEQFF
TGTGCCAGCAGCTTACAGGAGGGGGAGCAGTTCTTC
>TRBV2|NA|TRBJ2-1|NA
CASSAGRTPYNEQFF
TGTGCCAGCAGTGCGGGCCGGACACCTTACAATGAGCAGTTCTTC
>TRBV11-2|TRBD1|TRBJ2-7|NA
CASSDRGQGTYEQYF
TGTGCCAGCAGCGACAGGGGACAGGGGACCTACGAGCAGTACTTC
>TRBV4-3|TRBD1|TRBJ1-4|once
CASSQAGGSNEKLFF
TGCGCCAGCAGCCAAGCAGGGGGCTCTAATGAAAAACTGTTTTTT
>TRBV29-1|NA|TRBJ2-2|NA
CSVVRNTGELFF
TGCAGCGTGGTCAGGAACACCGGGGAGCTGTTTTTT
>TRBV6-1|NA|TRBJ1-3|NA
CASSELAGNTIYF
TGTGCCAGCAGTGAATTAGCTGGAAACACCATATATTTT
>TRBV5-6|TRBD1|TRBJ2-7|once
CASSQGQGAPFEQYF
TGTGCCAGCAGCCAGGGACAGGGGGCGCCTTTTGAGCAGTACTTC
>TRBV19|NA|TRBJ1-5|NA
CASSTAGHSNQPQHF
TGTGCCAGTAGTACTGCAGGACATAGCAATCAGCCCCAGCATTTT
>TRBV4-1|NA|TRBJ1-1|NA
CASSQDEGRVEAFF
TGCGCCAGCAGCCAAGATGAGGGGAGGGTTGAAGCTTTCTTT
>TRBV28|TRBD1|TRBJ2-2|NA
CASSRTGPGAGELFF
TGTGCCAGCAGCCGGACAGGCCCTGGCGCCGGGGAGCTGTTTTTT
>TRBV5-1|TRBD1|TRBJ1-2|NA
CASSLEGQGASSGYTF
TGCGCCAGCAGCTTGGAGGGACAGGGGGCCTCGAGTGGCTACACCTTC
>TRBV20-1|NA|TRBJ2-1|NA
CSAGDNEQFF
TGCAGTGCCGGAGACAATGAGCAGTTCTTC
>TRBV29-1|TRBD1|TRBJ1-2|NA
CSVAGQGSGGYTF
TGCAGCGTTGCCGGACAGGGGTCGGGTGGCTACACCTTC
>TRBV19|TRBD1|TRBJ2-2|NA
CASIPVGTGGFVTGELFF
TGTGCCAGTATTCCCGTTGGGACAGGGGGGTTTGTGACCGGGGAGCTGTTTTTT
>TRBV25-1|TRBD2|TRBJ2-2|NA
CASRSGLAFTGELFF
TGTGCCAGCAGATCGGGACTAGCTTTCACCGGGGAGCTGTTTTTT
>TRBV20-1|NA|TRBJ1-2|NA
CSARLGQLYTF
TGCAGTGCTAGGTTAGGACAGCTTTACACCTTC
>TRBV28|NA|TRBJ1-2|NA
CASSLTRNDYGYTF
TGTGCCAGCAGTTTGACACGTAATGACTATGGCTACACCTTC
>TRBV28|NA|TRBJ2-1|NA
CASSLHNEQFF
TGTGCCAGCTCCCTCCACAATGAGCAGTTCTTC
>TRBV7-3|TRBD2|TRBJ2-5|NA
CASSLTGLALAETQYF
TGTGCCAGCAGCTTAACCGGACTAGCGTTAGCAGAGACCCAGTACTTC
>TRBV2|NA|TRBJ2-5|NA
CASIGRQTPQETQYF
TGTGCCAGCATCGGTAGACAAACACCCCAAGAGACCCAGTACTTC
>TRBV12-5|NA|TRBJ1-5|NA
CASAQGADQPQHF
TGTGCTAGTGCCCAAGGGGCAGATCAGCCCCAGCATTTT
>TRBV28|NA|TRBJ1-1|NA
CASSLLGTNTEAFF
TGTGCCAGCAGTCTCCTCGGGACTAACACTGAAGCTTTCTTT
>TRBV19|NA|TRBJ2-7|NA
CASSIGQNSYEQYF
TGTGCCAGTAGTATAGGACAGAACTCCTACGAGCAGTACTTC
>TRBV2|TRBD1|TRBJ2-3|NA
CASRPTGGPYTSTDTQYF
TGTGCCAGCAGACCAACAGGGGGCCCTTACACCAGCACAGATACGCAGTATTTT
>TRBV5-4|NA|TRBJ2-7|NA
CASSLRGVTYEQYF
TGTGCCAGCAGCTTGAGAGGAGTGACCTACGAGCAGTACTTC
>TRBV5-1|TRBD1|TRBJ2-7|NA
CASSPGTGVYEQYF
TGCGCCAGCAGCCCCGGGACAGGGGTATACGAGCAGTACTTC
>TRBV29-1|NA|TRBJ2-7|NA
CSVSDSTYEQYF
TGCAGCGTTTCGGACAGCACCTACGAGCAGTACTTC
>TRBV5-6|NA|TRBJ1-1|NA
CASSSGVKPNTEAFF
TGTGCCAGCAGCTCCGGGGTTAAACCGAACACTGAAGCTTTCTTT
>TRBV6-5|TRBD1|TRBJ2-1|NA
CASRRDRGFGNEQFF
TGTGCCAGCAGAAGGGACAGGGGCTTCGGGAATGAGCAGTTCTTC
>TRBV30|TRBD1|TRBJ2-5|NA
CAWSVQGQGRGETQYF
TGTGCCTGGAGTGTACAGGGACAGGGTCGTGGAGAGACCCAGTACTTC
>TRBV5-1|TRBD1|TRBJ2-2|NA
CASSWTGGNTGELFF
TGCGCCAGCAGCTGGACAGGGGGGAACACCGGGGAGCTGTTTTTT
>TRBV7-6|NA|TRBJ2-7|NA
CASSSFAGASLPEQYF
TGTGCCAGCAGCTCCTTTGCGGGGGCCTCCCTCCCCGAGCAGTACTTC